This is a list of T cell receptor beta chains from one sample in a study of T cell responses to AZD1222 COVID-19 vaccine. Method: immunoSEQ multiplex PCR; TCRdb's copy keeps in-frame clones and lacks some. The sample shows about 100,000 clones, about 85% of them seen only once. The material was peripheral blood, obtained 28 days after the second AZD1222 dose. Receptors were obtained from an adult who received the AZD1222 COVID-19 vaccine. Both conserved end residues are part of each CDR3. Fields, in order: CDR3 DNA, CDR3 protein, D gene, J gene, V gene, clone size. D genes are given only for firm matches. The size of a clone is reported for some rows only, either as once, few or many, or as a class for expanded clones.

cdr3_nt: TGTGCCAGCAGTGCGGGACTTGTCAACGAGCAGTACTTC
cdr3_aa: CASSAGLVNEQYF
d_call: -
j_call: TRBJ2-7
v_call: TRBV2
clone_size: -

cdr3_nt: TGTGCCAGCTCCCTGGAAACCTTCTACGAGCAGTACTTC
cdr3_aa: CASSLETFYEQYF
d_call: -
j_call: TRBJ2-7
v_call: TRBV12-3/TRBV12-4
clone_size: -

cdr3_nt: TGTGCCAGCAGCGCGTGGCCCACTGAAGCTTTCTTT
cdr3_aa: CASSAWPTEAFF
d_call: -
j_call: TRBJ1-1
v_call: TRBV21-1
clone_size: -

cdr3_nt: TGTGCCAGCAGGAAAGGGGATGAGCAGTACTTC
cdr3_aa: CASRKGDEQYF
d_call: -
j_call: TRBJ2-7
v_call: TRBV7-8
clone_size: once

cdr3_nt: TGTGCCAGCTCACCCAATGAGGGGGCGACTGGAAACACCATATATTTT
cdr3_aa: CASSPNEGATGNTIYF
d_call: TRBD1
j_call: TRBJ1-3
v_call: TRBV18
clone_size: once

cdr3_nt: TGTGCCAGCAGCCAAGATTCTCTGGCCACCGCGAACACCGGGGAGCTGTTTTTT
cdr3_aa: CASSQDSLATANTGELFF
d_call: -
j_call: TRBJ2-2
v_call: TRBV3-1/TRBV3-2
clone_size: few

cdr3_nt: TGTGCCAGCAGCGAGGCCTCTGGGGAGGGGGTCTCTGGAAACACCATATATTTT
cdr3_aa: CASSEASGEGVSGNTIYF
d_call: -
j_call: TRBJ1-3
v_call: TRBV9
clone_size: -

cdr3_nt: TGTGCCAGTAGTATTTTAGGGGGACAGAACACTGAAGCTTTCTTT
cdr3_aa: CASSILGGQNTEAFF
d_call: -
j_call: TRBJ1-1
v_call: TRBV19
clone_size: -

cdr3_nt: TGTGCCAGCAGCGCCGGACTAGCGAGCGAGCAGTACTTC
cdr3_aa: CASSAGLASEQYF
d_call: TRBD2
j_call: TRBJ2-7
v_call: TRBV7-9
clone_size: few

cdr3_nt: TGTGCCAGCAGTGAAAGGGGGGGTGAAGCTTTCTTT
cdr3_aa: CASSERGGEAFF
d_call: -
j_call: TRBJ1-1
v_call: TRBV6-1
clone_size: few

cdr3_nt: TGTGCCAGCAGTTTTGGGGGTAACACTGAAGCTTTCTTT
cdr3_aa: CASSFGGNTEAFF
d_call: -
j_call: TRBJ1-1
v_call: TRBV27
clone_size: -

cdr3_nt: TGCGCCAGCAGCCTCTTTAGTAATGAGCAGTTCTTC
cdr3_aa: CASSLFSNEQFF
d_call: -
j_call: TRBJ2-1
v_call: TRBV4-1
clone_size: -

cdr3_nt: TGTGCCAGCAGCTTAGCGCTGGGGGGAGGTCAGCCCCAGCATTTT
cdr3_aa: CASSLALGGGQPQHF
d_call: -
j_call: TRBJ1-5
v_call: TRBV7-2
clone_size: -

cdr3_nt: TGTGCCAGCTCACCCGGCACCCGACAGGGAGGCTCACCCCTCCACTTT
cdr3_aa: CASSPGTRQGGSPLHF
d_call: TRBD1
j_call: TRBJ1-6
v_call: TRBV18
clone_size: -

cdr3_nt: TGCGCCAGCAGCTTGTTAGGTGGTCAGGGGGGGAACACTGAAGCTTTCTTT
cdr3_aa: CASSLLGGQGGNTEAFF
d_call: TRBD1
j_call: TRBJ1-1
v_call: TRBV5-1
clone_size: -

cdr3_nt: TGTGCCAGCAGCTTATGGGAGCTGAGGGACACTGAAGCTTTCTTT
cdr3_aa: CASSLWELRDTEAFF
d_call: -
j_call: TRBJ1-1
v_call: TRBV7-9
clone_size: -

cdr3_nt: TGCAGTGCTAGAGACAGCTACGAGCAGTACTTC
cdr3_aa: CSARDSYEQYF
d_call: -
j_call: TRBJ2-7
v_call: TRBV20-1
clone_size: -

cdr3_nt: TGTGCCAGCAGCACCGGGACAGGCAATCAGCCCCAGCATTTT
cdr3_aa: CASSTGTGNQPQHF
d_call: TRBD1
j_call: TRBJ1-5
v_call: TRBV7-9
clone_size: -

cdr3_nt: TGTGCCAGTAGTATAGTGTCGGGGGCCCGCACAGATACGCAGTATTTT
cdr3_aa: CASSIVSGARTDTQYF
d_call: -
j_call: TRBJ2-3
v_call: TRBV19
clone_size: -

cdr3_nt: TGTGCCAGCAGTTTATACCCAGGGAATAGCAATCAGCCCCAGCATTTT
cdr3_aa: CASSLYPGNSNQPQHF
d_call: -
j_call: TRBJ1-5
v_call: TRBV28
clone_size: -

cdr3_nt: TGTGCCAGCAGCCCACGTCCGGGACAGAGCTCTGGAAACACCATATATTTT
cdr3_aa: CASSPRPGQSSGNTIYF
d_call: TRBD1
j_call: TRBJ1-3
v_call: TRBV7-9
clone_size: -

cdr3_nt: TGTGCCAGCAGTTCCCGGACAGGGATATACGAGCAGTACTTC
cdr3_aa: CASSSRTGIYEQYF
d_call: TRBD1
j_call: TRBJ2-7
v_call: TRBV28
clone_size: -

cdr3_nt: TGTGCCAGCAGGCAAACAGGGGCGGGTTCACCCCTCCACTTT
cdr3_aa: CASRQTGAGSPLHF
d_call: TRBD1
j_call: TRBJ1-6
v_call: TRBV3-1/TRBV3-2
clone_size: once

cdr3_nt: TGTGCCAGCAGACAGCGCTATACAGGGAATCAGCCCCAGCATTTT
cdr3_aa: CASRQRYTGNQPQHF
d_call: -
j_call: TRBJ1-5
v_call: TRBV6-5
clone_size: -